Each of the 20 T cell receptor beta chains below was sequenced from the same sample in a study of beta chain features in type 1 diabetes. No antigen has been assigned to these receptors. Since all of the isolated RNA was reverse transcribed, expressed TCRB transcripts were what got sequenced. TCRdb's copy holds only in-frame clones and misses some; the assay was immunoSEQ multiplex PCR. This table has 600,000 or so clones, around an eighth appearing once. Study findings and constraints: Patients with Type 1 diabetes showed moderately but significantly shorter TCRB CDR3s in all four CD4+ subsets.

The sequenced sample consisted of naive CD4+ T cells from blood. The receptors were sampled from a man under 40 with type 1 diabetes.

This clone turned up a few times. CDR3 sequence (DNA): TGTGCCAGCTCACCAAGGGCAGGGGAATATGGCTACACCTTC. Translated, it gives CASSPRAGEYGYTF. V and J are TRBV18 and TRBJ1-2; D is possibly TRBD1 (6 bases). The CDR3 has 14 amino acids. Trimming removed 2 bases at V and 5 bases at J, with 12 bases between. The V gene's germline CDR1 is KGHSH and CDR2 LQKENI. Full variable domain (rest looked up from reference TRBV18 and TRBJ1-2): NAGVMQNPRHLVRRRGQEARLRCSPMKGHSHVYWYRQLPEEGLKFMVYLQKENIIDESGMPKERFSAEFPKEGPSILRIQQVVRGDSAAYFCASSPRAGEYGYTFGSGTRLTVV.

This clone was counted a few times. The chain has TRBV4-3 and TRBJ1-2; D gene ambiguous. This CDR3 has 15 amino acids. V was trimmed by 3 bases and J by 4 bases, leaving 15 bases between them. In germline, CDR1 is LGHNA, CDR2 YSLEER. The CDR3 protein is CASSHADRPVYGYTF. CDR3 coding DNA: TGCGCCAGCAGCCACGCGGACCGACCCGTCTATGGCTACACCTTC.

This clone turned up a few times. This chain links TRBV10-3 with TRBJ2-2, with unresolved D. Trimming pared 6 bases from V and 6 bases from J, leaving 8 bases between. CDR1 and CDR2 from the germline V gene are ENHRY and SYGVKD. CDR3 size: 12 residues. The CDR3 here is CAISRTAGELFF. The DNA for the CDR3 is TGTGCCATCAGCAGGACGGCCGGGGAGCTGTTTTTT.

The V call is TRBV2, the J call TRBJ1-4, with D possibly matching TRBD1 (5 bases). The V end lost 4 bases, the J end lost 2 bases, and 11 bases lay between the germline ends. Germline values: CDR1 SNHLY, CDR2 FYNNEI. The CDR3 spans 15 residues. CDR3 protein: CASSGATDTNEKLFF. CDR3 DNA sequence: TGTGCCAGCAGTGGGGCGACAGATACTAATGAAAAACTGTTTTTT.

The gene calls are TRBV5-1 and TRBJ1-5; D remains unclear. Germline-derived CDR1 and CDR2 are SGHRS and YFSETQ. The CDR3 sequence is 13 residues long. With 5 bases removed from V and 1 base from J, the gap between germline ends came to 7 bases. The CDR3 sequence is CASRVDSNQPQHF. CDR3 coding DNA: TGCGCCAGCAGGGTAGACAGCAATCAGCCCCAGCATTTT.

This chain uses TRBV28 with TRBJ1-3; D remains unclear. V lost 10 bases and J 0 bases, leaving 13 bases between the germline ends. Germline CDR1 reads MDHEN; CDR2 reads SYDVKM. The CDR3 runs 14 residues. CDR3 residues: CATIGRSSGNTIYF. CDR3 bases: TGTGCCACCATAGGACGTTCCTCTGGAAACACCATATATTTT. The complete variable domain, with remaining parts taken from reference TRBV28 and TRBJ1-3, reads DVKVTQSSRYLVKRTGEKVFLECVQDMDHENMFWYRQDPGLGLRLIYFSYDVKMKEKGDIPEGYSVSREKKERFSLILESASTNQTSMYLCATIGRSSGNTIYFGEGSWLTVV.

V gene TRBV5-1 combines with J gene TRBJ1-2; D is unclear. The ends were cut back, 4 bases at V and 3 bases at J, with 13 bases in the middle. The CDR3 has 14 residues. Germline CDR1 and CDR2: SGHRS and YFSETQ. CDR3 sequence: CASSPDGSDYGYTF. The DNA of the CDR3 is TGCGCCAGCAGCCCGGACGGGTCGGACTATGGCTACACCTTC.

This clone was recorded a few times. The chain employs TRBV5-1 and TRBJ2-7, with 7 bases identical to TRBD1. V dropped 0 bases and J dropped 6; count of bases not matched to a gene: 6. CDR1 is SGHRS, CDR2 YFSETQ, per germline. CDR3 size: 14 residues. The CDR3 protein is CASSLGYTGAEQYF. The CDR3 region has the DNA TGCGCCAGCAGCTTGGGATATACAGGGGCCGAGCAGTACTTC.

This clone was seen only a few times. V and J are TRBV9 and TRBJ2-5; 12 positions match TRBD2. J gave up 7 bases and V 2 bases, and 6 bases lay outside the gene matches. Per germline, CDR1 SGDLS and CDR2 YYNGEE. The CDR3 is made up of 15 amino acids. As DNA, the CDR3 is TGTGCCAGCAGCGTGACTAGCGGGGGTTCTGGGACCCAGTACTTC. Its protein product is CASSVTSGGSGTQYF.

This clone came up a few times. V usage is TRBV9 and J usage is TRBJ2-5; D is undetermined. This CDR3 is built from 14 residues. The V end lost 0 bases, the J end lost 5 bases, and 11 bases lay between the germline ends. From germline, CDR1 is SGDLS and CDR2 YYNGEE. As DNA, the CDR3 is TGTGCCAGCAGCGTAGGGCGTGCTTCGGAGACCCAGTACTTC. It translates to CASSVGRASETQYF.

V gene TRBV7-9 combines with J gene TRBJ2-1; 10 nucleotides align to TRBD1. Trimming cost V 3 bases and J 8 bases; bases outside gene matches: 10. The germline CDR1 and CDR2 sequences are SEHNR and FQNEAQ (reference sequence). The CDR3 sequence is 16 residues long. CDR3 protein: CASSFGTGDLYDEQFF. The CDR3 DNA sequence: TGTGCCAGCAGCTTTGGGACAGGGGATTTGTATGATGAGCAGTTCTTC.

In its sample, this clone was seen a few times. The chain has TRBV5-4 and TRBJ2-7; D remains ambiguous. Trimming shortened V by 4 bases and J by 1 base, and 12 bases separated the two germline ends. The CDR3 sequence is 14 residues long. CDR1 and CDR2 (germline): SGHNT, YYREEE (reference sequence). The CDR3 nucleotides are TGTGCCAGCAGCCCAGACGGGCGATCCTACGAGCAGTACTTC. It codes for CASSPDGRSYEQYF.

This clone was observed a handful of times. The J gene is TRBJ1-2, the V gene TRBV28; TRBD1 aligns across 8 bases. J lost 6 bases, V lost 4 bases, and 4 bases had no gene match. The CDR3 length is 13 residues. In germline, CDR1 is MDHEN, CDR2 SYDVKM. CDR3 region: CASSSGQGDGYTF. CDR3 in DNA: TGTGCCAGCAGTTCAGGACAGGGTGATGGCTACACCTTC.

The table lists this clone with a few counts. The sample has other DNA sequences that encode this CDR3 too. The chain has TRBV9 and TRBJ2-7; TRBD1 matches at 7 bases. The J segment lost 4 bases and the V segment lost 0 bases, leaving 4 bases of the junction unmatched. The germline V gene encodes CDR1 SGDLS and CDR2 YYNGEE. The CDR3 spans 14 residues. The CDR3 here is CASSVGGTAYEQYF. The CDR3 coding sequence is TGTGCCAGCAGCGTAGGGGGGACAGCTTACGAGCAGTACTTC. The whole variable domain, remainder taken from reference TRBV9 and TRBJ2-7, is DSGVTQTPKHLITATGQRVTLRCSPRSGDLSVYWYQQSLDQGLQFLIQYYNGEERAKGNILERFSAQQFPDLHSELNLSSLELGDSALYFCASSVGGTAYEQYFGPGTRLTVT.

This chain uses TRBV4-3 with TRBJ2-5; D is uncertain. Deletions cut 2 bases from V and 5 bases from J, with 12 bases between. Germline V gives CDR1 LGHNA, CDR2 YSLEER. There are 14 residues in the CDR3. CDR3 sequence (DNA): TGCGCCAGCAGCCAATTTAAGAATGGGGAGACCCAGTACTTC. This encodes CASSQFKNGETQYF.

The chain carries TRBV5-1 and TRBJ2-2; tentative D call: TRBD2 (6 bases). The CDR3 has 16 amino acids. V dropped 5 bases and J dropped 3 bases, with 17 bases sitting between them. Germline V CDR1 and CDR2: SGHRS, YFSETQ. CDR3 DNA: TGCGCCAGCAGGAATCGCGGGGCTAGCGACACCGGGGAGCTGTTTTTT. It encodes CASRNRGASDTGELFF.

The chain carries TRBV15 and TRBJ1-2, with 7 bases aligning to TRBD1. With 2 bases clipped from V and 0 bases from J, the junction kept 9 bases outside the gene matches. Germline V gene data show CDR1 as LNHNV and CDR2 as YYDKDF (reference sequence). CDR3 length: 17 amino acids. The CDR3 coding sequence is TGTGCCACCAGCAGATCAGGACAGGAATCTACTAACTATGGCTACACCTTC. Protein product: CATSRSGQESTNYGYTF. Complete variable domain (other parts from reference TRBV15 and TRBJ1-2): DAMVIQNPRYQVTQFGKPVTLSCSQTLNHNVMYWYQQKSSQAPKLLFHYYDKDFNNEADTPDNFQSRRPNTSFCFLDIRSPGLGDTAMYLCATSRSGQESTNYGYTFGSGTRLTVV.

The chain uses TRBV18 and TRBJ1-5; D might be TRBD1 (5 bases). Germline V gene data show CDR1 as KGHSH and CDR2 as LQKENI. Trimming pared 3 bases from V and 0 bases from J, leaving 12 bases between. CDR3 length: 16 amino acids. In DNA form, the CDR3 reads TGTGCCAGCTCACCGATGGGGGGGATTAGCAATCAGCCCCAGCATTTT. This codes for CASSPMGGISNQPQHF. The full variable domain, completed using reference TRBV18 and TRBJ1-5, is NAGVMQNPRHLVRRRGQEARLRCSPMKGHSHVYWYRQLPEEGLKFMVYLQKENIIDESGMPKERFSAEFPKEGPSILRIQQVVRGDSAAYFCASSPMGGISNQPQHFGDGTRLSIL.

This clone was found a few times. This chain uses TRBV7-2 with TRBJ1-4; perhaps TRBD1 as D (6 bases). Germline CDR1 SGHTA, CDR2 FQGNSA. Trimming pared 4 bases from V and 8 bases from J, leaving 11 bases between. CDR3 length equals 13 residues. CDR3 region: CASSSDSGEKLFF. In nucleotides, the CDR3 is TGTGCCAGCAGCTCGGACAGTGGCGAAAAACTGTTTTTT. The variable domain in full, with the rest retrieved from reference TRBV7-2 and TRBJ1-4, is GAGVSQSPSNKVTEKGKDVELRCDPISGHTALYWYRQSLGQGLEFLIYFQGNSAPDKSGLPSDRFSAERTGGSVSTLTIQRTQQEDSAVYLCASSSDSGEKLFFGSGTQLSVL.

As regards this clone: Other DNA sequences from this sample encode an identical CDR3 as well. The V gene is TRBV6-6, the J gene TRBJ1-5; D not certain. This CDR3 has 13 amino acids. Germline assignment: CDR1 MNHNY and CDR2 SVGAGI (reference sequence). V was shortened by 2 bases and J by 2 bases, with 4 bases between the two germline ends. CDR3 bases: TGTGCCAGCAGTTACGGCGGCAATCAGCCCCAGCATTTT. The encoded protein is CASSYGGNQPQHF.